These T cell receptor beta chains were read from a single sample in a study of blood T cell repertoires in COVID-19. Produced via immunoSEQ multiplex PCR; TCRdb's table is partial and in-frame only. The table records 350,000 or so clones, over 85% of them present only once. Sequenced material: peripheral blood. These receptors originate from a woman aged 55-75 years with COVID-19, enrolled during active disease. Each CDR3 is given without its conserved first and last residue.

v_call cdr3_aa
TRBV7-9 ASSLEQGALNTEAF
TRBV10-3 AISLAGGLGETQY
TRBV5-6 ASSLGAGGATQETQY
TRBV19 ASSRSGGTYEQY
TRBV18 ASSLSGTGENTEAF
TRBV6-6 ASSFMREGYGYT
TRBV18 ASSPAGFTDTQY
TRBV28 ASSLPLGEGGTGELF
TRBV18 ASSPVPSGANVLT
TRBV6-5 ASTHRGLTNEKLF
TRBV6-5 ASSYLDRGRAF
TRBV6-1 ASSEVWVGMSNQPQH
TRBV7-2 ASSWDPPRGAF
TRBV4-1 ASSQGQGGGYT
TRBV7-2 ASSPEGRTRSYNEQF
TRBV28 ASSPLGTGESGELF
TRBV7-9 ASSFQRTGVNQPQH
TRBV6-5 ASSWHRGVEKLF
TRBV6-5 ASSRGQGAREGYT
TRBV25-1 ASSESGSLRANVLT
TRBV3-1/TRBV3-2 ASSLQGNTEAF
TRBV27 ASSFPPADGELF
TRBV5-6 ASSSFYASGSYGYT
TRBV5-4 ASSQTNAWQQGYT
TRBV7-9 ASSSAAGATYEQY
TRBV4-2 ASSQEQGFNYGYT
TRBV6-2/TRBV6-3 ASSLLSTVQETQY
TRBV11-2 ASSFVSTGAGPGELF
TRBV7-2 ASSLAGAYGYT
TRBV28 ASREQGGGEQY
TRBV2 ASRNRGDTEAF
TRBV5-1 ASSQEQGRTEAF
TRBV18 ASSPLAGEDTQY
TRBV11-1 ASRSNRGNTGELF
TRBV7-3 ASRQGSTGELF
TRBV19 ASSMNRERSANEKLF
TRBV5-1 ASSERQLNTEAF
TRBV7-8 ASSPGVYGNQPQH
TRBV5-1 ASRTNRGLVGGYTEAF
TRBV11-2 ASSLAGQKKAF
TRBV5-1 ASSSAGRSSTDTQY
TRBV15 ATSSQGVSSYNSPLH
TRBV6-5 ASSITGVEKLF
TRBV2 ASNPGGGTDTQY
TRBV11-2 ASTDTGGVRTEAF
TRBV9 ASSVVHSGGSEQF
TRBV6-5 ASASGGANNEQF
TRBV19 ASSKSGGPYEQY
TRBV10-3 AISGRLLDTSTDTQY
TRBV2 ASSEAGSQPQH
TRBV2 ASRPGQGGYNEQF